The source of this T cell receptor (beta chain) is a study of a mutant IDH1 vaccine in newly diagnosed glioma. At the level of the study: Across weeks 1, 3, 5, 7, 11, 15, 19 and 23, patients received a vaccination each time, eight in all. Radiotherapy, temozolomide, or both had been given previously, and both were given to most. With temozolomide cycles, or 4-6 weeks after radiotherapy alone, vaccination was started.

Libraries were prepared by immunoSEQ multiplex PCR; TCRdb keeps only in-frame clonotypes and omits some of them. The sample shows tens of thousands of clones, 80% of them seen only once. Per the germline V gene, CDR1 is SGDLS and CDR2 is YYNGEE. V lost 4 bases to trimming and J lost 4 bases; unmatched junction nucleotides: 9. There are 17 residues in the CDR3. Time point denoted: week 23, last vaccination. Vaccination used 300 ug of mutant IDH1 20-mer peptide per dose, with topical imiquimod. General study points: No link was apparently found between pseudoprogression and changes in top peripheral T cell clonotypes.

On this clone itself: Its antigen is unidentified.

V gene TRBV9 combines with J gene TRBJ2-2; 11 positions match TRBD1. Sequencing used PBMCs, obtained from a glioma patient whose treatment included an IDH1 peptide vaccine. This sequence was found in a man aged 35-49 years with glioma. The CDR3 nucleotides are TGTGCCAGCAGCCCCTTGGACAGGGGGCGCCGCACCGGGGAGCTGTTTTTT. Translation: CASSPLDRGRRTGELFF.